One and the same sample provided the 12 T cell receptor beta chains below, sequenced in a study of early stage breast cancer tumors. Data came from immunoSEQ multiplex PCR; TCRdb stores just in-frame clones and leaves some out. The sample yields approximately 30,000 clones, 75% to 85% seen once. The source material was blood. The source of these receptors is a person between 60 and 69 years old with breast cancer.

This clone was seen a few times. The chain carries TRBV18 and TRBJ1-4; weak D call: TRBD1 (5 bases). The CDR3 is made up of 14 amino acids. CDR1 is KGHSH, CDR2 LQKENI, per germline. V lost 3 bases to trimming and J lost 8 bases, with 13 bases between them. The CDR3 loop reads CASSPGAGREKLFF. CDR3 in DNA: TGTGCCAGCTCACCCGGTGCGGGGCGGGAAAAACTGTTTTTT.

CDR3 loop: CASSSSGSQYNEQFF. CDR3 DNA: TGTGCCAGCAGCTCTAGCGGGAGCCAGTACAATGAGCAGTTCTTC. The J gene is TRBJ2-1, the V gene TRBV7-3; 10 bases agree with TRBD2. V dropped 4 bases and J dropped 4; count of bases not matched to a gene: 4. The CDR3 loop spans 15 amino acids. Germline CDR1 reads SGHTA; CDR2 reads FQGTGA.

V is TRBV11-1 and J is TRBJ2-7; TRBD2 aligns across 7 bases. CDR1 is SGHAT, CDR2 FQDESV, per germline (reference sequence). This CDR3 contains 14 residues. J lost 0 bases, V lost 5 bases, and 4 bases had no gene match. CDR3 DNA sequence: TGTGCCAGCAGCAACCTAGCGGCCTCCTACGAGCAGTACTTC. It yields the protein CASSNLAASYEQYF.

This clone was seen a few times. J is TRBJ1-2 and V is TRBV19; D remains ambiguous. Trimming removed 1 base from V and 7 bases from J, with 16 bases in between. CDR3 length equals 15 residues. Germline-derived CDR1 and CDR2 are LNHDA and SQIVND (reference sequence). The CDR3 spells CASSIVTVSSGGYTF. In DNA form, the CDR3 reads TGTGCCAGTAGTATAGTAACAGTCAGTAGCGGTGGCTACACCTTC.

This clone was seen a handful of times. The chain is built from TRBV5-4 and TRBJ2-7, with a weak D call TRBD2 (5 bases). With 2 bases removed from V and 2 bases from J, the gap between germline ends came to 8 bases. Per germline, CDR1 SGHNT and CDR2 YYREEE (reference sequence). The CDR3 has 13 amino acids. CDR3 DNA sequence: TGTGCCAGCAGCTTAGGACTTCCCTACGAGCAGTACTTC. It encodes CASSLGLPYEQYF.

The chain couples TRBV4-3 to TRBJ2-1; 7 bases are a match to TRBD2. Trimming removed 4 bases from V and 4 bases from J; junction bases left unmatched: 13. The CDR3 spans 17 residues. Germline CDR1 is LGHNA and CDR2 is YSLEER. The chain's CDR3 is CASSLSSGGVGYNEQFF. CDR3 nucleotide sequence: TGCGCCAGCAGCCTATCCTCGGGGGGAGTGGGTTACAATGAGCAGTTCTTC.

This clone is medium-sized (0.01 to 0.1%) by share. The chain carries TRBV4-1 and TRBJ1-2; D gene ambiguous. The CDR3 is made up of 14 amino acids. Germline V CDR1 and CDR2: MGHRA, YSYEKL. Trimming left V 0 bases short and J 7 bases short, with 12 bases between. This CDR3 reads CASSQDRFTGGYTF. The CDR3 region has the DNA TGCGCCAGCAGCCAAGATCGGTTTACGGGTGGCTACACCTTC.

This chain uses TRBV9 with TRBJ1-2; possibly TRBD1 for D (6 bases). Germline V gives CDR1 SGDLS, CDR2 YYNGEE. The CDR3 is made up of 15 amino acids. Trimming took 3 bases from V and 4 from J, leaving 16 bases between them. CDR3: CASSAGPGGLYGYTF. CDR3 DNA: TGTGCCAGCAGCGCAGGGCCGGGGGGCCTCTATGGCTACACCTTC.

The chain carries TRBV6-6 and TRBJ2-2; TRBD1 matches at 7 bases. V trimming: 4 bases; J trimming: 6 bases; junction bases outside the gene matches: 2. The CDR3 length is 13 residues. Looked up from germline, CDR1 is MNHNY and CDR2 is SVGAGI (reference sequence). The DNA for the CDR3 is TGTGCCAGCAGTTTACAGGGGCCCGGGGAGCTGTTTTTT. It specifies CASSLQGPGELFF.

The rearrangement uses TRBV4-3 and TRBJ2-2; D is perhaps TRBD2 (6 bases). Trimming removed 0 bases from V and 4 bases from J, with 9 bases in between. Germline loops: CDR1 LGHNA, CDR2 YSLEER. The CDR3 totals 15 residues. CDR3 in amino acids: CASSQDGGGTGELFF. The CDR3, as DNA: TGCGCCAGCAGCCAAGATGGGGGAGGCACCGGGGAGCTGTTTTTT.

The V call is TRBV5-6, the J call TRBJ2-7; D is unresolved. With 0 bases removed from V and 4 bases from J, the gap between germline ends came to 11 bases. The CDR3 extends over 14 amino acids. CDR1 and CDR2 from the germline V gene are SGHDT and YYEEEE. The CDR3 DNA follows: TGTGCCAGCAGCTTGGTGCAGTTCCCGTACGAGCAGTACTTC. This codes for CASSLVQFPYEQYF.

The chain joins TRBV19 to TRBJ1-5; no clear D gene. This CDR3 is built from 14 residues. The germline CDR1 and CDR2 sequences are LNHDA and SQIVND (reference sequence). V lost 3 bases and J lost 7, with 13 bases in between. The CDR3 DNA reads TGTGCCAGTAGTATTCCCGGGTTTTGGCAGCCCCAGCATTTT. As protein: CASSIPGFWQPQHF.